The 26 T cell receptor beta chains reported below all come from one sample, sequenced in a study of cytomegalovirus exposure and HLA in healthy donors. The PCR had 60 Vbeta and 13 Jbeta primers. Repertoires were generated with immunoSEQ multiplex PCR, while TCRdb's copy carries only in-frame clones and drops some. The table records roughly 250,000 clones, roughly 80% of them present only once. Sequenced material: PBMCs. Receptors originate from a girl aged 2 to 9 in good health and CMV-seronegative.

The rearrangement links TRBV7-2 to TRBJ1-2; D unclear. Trimming pared 2 bases from V and 7 bases from J, leaving 14 bases between. The CDR3 contains 14 residues. CDR1 and CDR2 (germline): SGHTA, FQGNSA. The CDR3 spells CASSLLFPTPGYTF. The CDR3 bases are TGTGCCAGCAGCTTATTGTTCCCAACACCTGGCTACACCTTC.

The J gene is TRBJ2-7, the V gene TRBV6-1; D is possibly TRBD2 (6 bases). Deletions cut 8 bases from V and 7 bases from J, with 15 bases between. Germline lookup yields CDR1 MNHNS and CDR2 SASEGT. CDR3 length: 12 amino acids. CDR3 nucleotide sequence: TGTGCCAGCGGAGGCCTGGCGGGAGAGCAGTACTTC. Encoded protein: CASGGLAGEQYF.

This chain uses TRBV4-1 with TRBJ2-3; no definite D call. Trimming cost V 0 bases and J 7 bases, with 8 bases left between them. The length of the CDR3 is 13 residues. Per germline, CDR1 MGHRA and CDR2 YSYEKL. CDR3 coding DNA: TGCGCCAGCAGCCAAGATGGAGTTAATACGCAGTATTTT. It yields the protein CASSQDGVNTQYF.

V usage is TRBV7-8 and J usage is TRBJ2-4, with 10 bases lining up with TRBD1. Per the germline V gene, CDR1 is SGHVS and CDR2 is FQNEAQ. V was pared by 4 bases and J by 0 bases, with 9 bases of the junction left unmatched. CDR3 length equals 18 residues. The CDR3 loop is CASSWALGQGGAKNIQYF. The DNA of the CDR3 is TGTGCCAGCAGCTGGGCCTTAGGACAGGGGGGAGCCAAAAACATTCAGTACTTC.

In this sample, this clone turned up a few times. The chain has TRBV28 and TRBJ2-2; tentative D call: TRBD2 (6 bases). Germline lookup yields CDR1 MDHEN and CDR2 SYDVKM. V lost 8 bases to trimming and J lost 8 bases, with 15 bases between them. CDR3 length: 13 residues. The CDR3 loop is CASHASVRGELFF. The CDR3 DNA follows: TGTGCCAGCCACGCTAGCGTTAGGGGGGAGCTGTTTTTT.

The chain joins TRBV7-9 to TRBJ2-1; 9 bases map to TRBD2. Trimming at V came to 5 bases and at J to 7 bases, leaving 12 bases not matched to a gene. The CDR3 covers 16 residues. Germline CDR1 and CDR2: SEHNR and FQNEAQ (reference sequence). CDR3 in DNA: TGTGCCAGCAGCCGAAAGGAAGCGGGGGGTTTGAATGAGCAGTTCTTC. It is translated as CASSRKEAGGLNEQFF.

This clone occurred a few times. This chain links TRBV28 with TRBJ2-7, with 9 bases lining up with TRBD2. This CDR3 comprises 15 residues. V shed 3 bases, J shed 0 bases, and the junction held 3 bases outside the gene matches. Germline V lookup: CDR1 MDHEN, CDR2 SYDVKM. CDR3 protein: CASSFISGSSYEQYF. DNA of the CDR3: TGTGCCAGCAGTTTTATTAGCGGGAGCTCCTACGAGCAGTACTTC.

This chain links TRBV25-1 with TRBJ2-7; D is unresolved. This CDR3 contains 11 residues. From germline, CDR1 is MGHDK and CDR2 SYGVNS. Trimming took 4 bases from V and 4 from J, leaving 5 bases between them. CDR3 coding DNA: TGTGCCAGCAGTGGGGCTTACGAGCAGTACTTC. This codes for CASSGAYEQYF.

The chain couples TRBV5-5 to TRBJ2-6, with D hard to call. The CDR3 length is 16 residues. The ends were cut back, 4 bases at V and 0 bases at J, with 11 bases in the middle. CDR1 SGHKS and CDR2 YYEKEE come from the germline V gene (reference sequence). The CDR3 reads CASSTVRSSGANVLTF. CDR3 sequence (DNA): TGTGCCAGCAGCACTGTCCGTAGCTCTGGGGCCAACGTCCTGACTTTC.

The CDR3 sequence is CASRTGTANTEAFF. CDR3 DNA sequence: TGTGCCAGCAGAACCGGGACAGCGAACACTGAAGCTTTCTTT. The J gene is TRBJ1-1, the V gene TRBV7-2, with TRBD1 matching 7 bases. Trimming removed 6 bases from V and 1 base from J; junction bases left unmatched: 5. Germline CDR1 reads SGHTA; CDR2 reads FQGNSA. The CDR3 is 14 amino acids. The full variable domain, rest sourced from reference TRBV7-2 and TRBJ1-1, is GAGVSQSPSNKVTEKGKDVELRCDPISGHTALYWYRQSLGQGLEFLIYFQGNSAPDKSGLPSDRFSAERTGGSVSTLTIQRTQQEDSAVYLCASRTGTANTEAFFGQGTRLTVV.

Comments on this clone: Other DNA sequences in the same sample also yield this CDR3. The rearrangement uses TRBV27 and TRBJ1-2, with TRBD1 matching over 9 bases. In germline, CDR1 is MNHEY, CDR2 SMNVEV (reference sequence). There are 14 residues in the CDR3. V shed 4 bases, J shed 7 bases, and the junction held 7 bases outside the gene matches. The CDR3 DNA sequence: TGTGCCAGCAGTTCTCCCCGGGACAGGGCTGGCTACACCTTC. Protein: CASSSPRDRAGYTF.

This clone was detected only once. This chain links TRBV28 with TRBJ1-5, with D possibly matching TRBD1 (5 bases). Germline CDR1 MDHEN, CDR2 SYDVKM. V was cut by 1 base and J by 4 bases, with 5 bases left in between. The CDR3 covers 13 residues. As DNA, the CDR3 is TGTGCCAGCAGTTTATACAGGAATCAGCCCCAGCATTTT. This gives the protein CASSLYRNQPQHF.

The chain uses TRBV6-1 and TRBJ2-1; D may be TRBD2 (5 bases). Germline V gives CDR1 MNHNS, CDR2 SASEGT. The CDR3 consists of 16 residues. V dropped 4 bases and J dropped 4 bases, with 17 bases sitting between them. The chain's CDR3 is CASSVRGSVDYNEQFF. The CDR3 coding sequence is TGTGCCAGCAGTGTCCGGGGAAGCGTGGATTACAATGAGCAGTTCTTC.

This rearrangement joins TRBV28 to TRBJ1-1, with D possibly matching TRBD1 (6 bases). V lost 8 bases and J 0 bases, leaving 10 bases between the germline ends. The CDR3 is made up of 13 amino acids. Germline CDR1 and CDR2: MDHEN and SYDVKM. The CDR3 loop is CASWTVMNTEAFF. The CDR3 bases are TGTGCCAGCTGGACAGTTATGAACACTGAAGCTTTCTTT.

This clone has only one observation. This chain uses TRBV23-1 with TRBJ2-1; TRBD1 matches at 7 bases. TRBV23-1 is labeled an ORF, and its function is uncertain. This CDR3 is 13 amino acids long. Germline trimming cut 2 bases from V and 7 bases from J; bases unmatched to any gene: 2. The CDR3 spells CASSQDRANEQFF. CDR3 DNA sequence: TGCGCCAGCAGTCAAGACAGGGCAAATGAGCAGTTCTTC.

This clone showed up just a few times. The CDR3, as DNA: TGTGCCAGCAGTTACTTACCGGGACAGCGAAACACTGAAGCTTTCTTT. Amino acid sequence: CASSYLPGQRNTEAFF. This sequence joins TRBV6-5 and TRBJ1-1, with 7 bases matching TRBD1. CDR1 and CDR2 (germline): MNHEY, SVGAGI. Trimming cost V 1 base and J 2 bases; bases outside gene matches: 7. The CDR3 is 16 amino acids.

The chain carries TRBV5-8 and TRBJ2-2; 7 bases agree with TRBD2. Looked up from germline, CDR1 is SGHTS and CDR2 is YDEGEE. The CDR3 has 18 amino acids. The J segment lost 6 bases and the V segment lost 4 bases, leaving 18 bases of the junction unmatched. The DNA for the CDR3 is TGTGCCAGCAGCGGAGGCGTTTGGGGCGGGGGAACCCCCGGGGAGCTGTTTTTT. Its translation: CASSGGVWGGGTPGELFF.

This chain uses TRBV15 with TRBJ1-1, with unresolved D. Trimming stripped 0 bases from V and 5 bases from J, with 16 bases between. Germline V CDR1 and CDR2: LNHNV, YYDKDF (reference sequence). This CDR3 contains 16 residues. The CDR3: CATSRDFTAQRTEAFF. CDR3 sequence (DNA): TGTGCCACCAGCAGAGATTTCACAGCCCAAAGGACTGAAGCTTTCTTT.

Notes on this clone: One end of the junction fails to match germline, which may point to a read error. The chain carries TRBV5-6 and TRBJ2-7; TRBD1 is a possible D gene (5 bases). Per the germline V gene, CDR1 is SGHDT and CDR2 is YYEEEE. The CDR3 has 15 residues. The CDR3 loop is CVSSQDVGQTYEQYF. As DNA, the CDR3 is TGTGTCAGCAGCCAAGACGTGGGGCAGACCTACGAGCAGTACTTC.

The chain links TRBV4-1 to TRBJ2-1; D is undetermined. Germline V gene sequence: CDR1 MGHRA, CDR2 YSYEKL. V lost 0 bases and J lost 0, with 9 bases in between. The CDR3 is 16 residues long. In nucleotides, the CDR3 is TGCGCCAGCAGCCAAGATCTGGCATCCTCCTACAATGAGCAGTTCTTC. Protein product: CASSQDLASSYNEQFF.

The chain employs TRBV10-3 and TRBJ2-3; TRBD2 aligns across 8 bases. Germline assignment: CDR1 ENHRY and CDR2 SYGVKD. The junction had 8 bases not matched to a gene; V was cut back by 9 bases and J by 0 bases. The CDR3 is 15 residues long. The CDR3 here is CAMTPSGGSTDTQYF. CDR3 coding DNA: TGTGCCATGACCCCATCGGGGGGGAGCACAGATACGCAGTATTTT.

This sequence joins TRBV9 and TRBJ2-7; possibly TRBD1 for D (6 bases). The length of the CDR3 is 14 residues. The V gene lost 1 base and the J gene lost 6 bases, with 14 bases spanning the gap. In germline, CDR1 is SGDLS, CDR2 YYNGEE. Here the CDR3 reads CASSVFGGRAEQYF. The CDR3 nucleotides read TGTGCCAGCAGCGTATTTGGGGGCCGCGCCGAGCAGTACTTC.

The rearrangement links TRBV11-3 to TRBJ2-1; D perhaps matches TRBD1 (6 bases). The CDR3 consists of 15 residues. Deletions cut 5 bases from V and 8 bases from J, with 19 bases between. CDR1 SGHNT and CDR2 YENEEA come from the germline V gene. CDR3 in DNA: TGTGCCAGCAGCCCGCACCTTACAGGGATTCATGAGCAGTTCTTC. It specifies CASSPHLTGIHEQFF. The variable domain in full, with the rest retrieved from reference TRBV11-3 and TRBJ2-1, is EAGVVQSPRYKIIEKKQPVAFWCNPISGHNTLYWYLQNLGQGPELLIRYENEEAVDDSQLPKDRFSAERLKGVDSTLKIQPAELGDSAVYLCASSPHLTGIHEQFFGPGTRLTVL.

V is TRBV19 and J is TRBJ2-7; D unresolved. V was pared by 0 bases and J by 0 bases, with 3 bases between. The CDR3 extends over 13 amino acids. CDR1 is LNHDA, CDR2 SQIVND, per germline (reference sequence). Here the CDR3 DNA reads TGTGCCAGTAGTATAGAGAGCTCCTACGAGCAGTACTTC. Amino acids: CASSIESSYEQYF. The variable domain in full, completed from reference TRBV19 and TRBJ2-7, reads DGGITQSPKYLFRKEGQNVTLSCEQNLNHDAMYWYRQDPGQGLRLIYYSQIVNDFQKGDIAEGYSVSREKKESFPLTVTSAQKNPTAFYLCASSIESSYEQYFGPGTRLTVT.

The chain uses TRBV30 and TRBJ2-1, with 14 bases that match TRBD2. With 4 bases clipped from V and 5 bases from J, the junction kept 7 bases outside the gene matches. CDR3 length: 16 residues. Germline CDR1 and CDR2: GTSNPN and SVGIG (reference sequence). In DNA form, the CDR3 reads TGTGCCTGGACGTCCGGACTAGCGGGAGGCAACAATGAGCAGTTCTTC. Translating it yields CAWTSGLAGGNNEQFF.

This chain uses TRBV2 with TRBJ2-7, with a tentative D call TRBD2 (7 bases). V lost 7 bases and J 11 bases, leaving 21 bases between the germline ends. The germline V gene encodes CDR1 SNHLY and CDR2 FYNNEI. The CDR3 consists of 13 residues. In nucleotides, the CDR3 is TGTGCCAGCATTCGGGGGGCAGGGGCTTCCGAGTACTTC. The encoded protein is CASIRGAGASEYF. The variable domain in full, with the rest retrieved from reference TRBV2 and TRBJ2-7, is EPEVTQTPSHQVTQMGQEVILRCVPISNHLYFYWYRQILGQKVEFLVSFYNNEISEKSEIFDDQFSVERPDGSNFTLKIRSTKLEDSAMYFCASIRGAGASEYFGPGTRLTVT.